The 26 T cell receptor beta chains reported below all come from one sample, sequenced in a study of CD8 T cells in Susac syndrome. The RNA input was roughly 0.45 to 1 ug, and it was reverse transcribed with random hexamers. In TCRdb, the immunoSEQ multiplex PCR reads were re-called with MiXCR into one record per CDR3 protein. The table records 170,000 or so distinct CDR3 sequences, approximately 95% of them present only once. The sample taken for sequencing was CD4+ T cells from PBMCs. These TCRs come from a human donor with Susac syndrome.

This clonotype came up once. V gene TRBV30 combines with J gene TRBJ2-7; D not certain. From germline, CDR1 is GTSNPN and CDR2 SVGIG (reference sequence). This CDR3 is built from 12 residues. The CDR3 bases are TGTGCAAACGGCGGCAATCGCTACGAGCAGTACTTC. Translating it yields CANGGNRYEQYF.

CDR3 amino acids: CASSFQGGSQPQHF. The CDR3 DNA reads as TGTGCCAGCAGTTTCCAGGGGGGCTCTCAGCCCCAGCATTTT. The chain is built from TRBV6-5 and TRBJ1-5; 7 bases are shared with TRBD1. Germline loops: CDR1 MNHEY, CDR2 SVGAGI. The CDR3 spans 14 residues. The V gene end was trimmed by 4 bases and the J gene end by 6 bases; junction bases not matched to a gene: 6.

In DNA, the CDR3 is TGTGCCTCCAGTAGGGACTATAATTCACCCCTCCACTTT. It yields the protein CASSRDYNSPLHF. The chain carries TRBV2 and TRBJ1-6; no definite D call. V shed 11 bases and J shed 3 bases, with 11 bases lying between them. This CDR3 comprises 13 residues. Germline CDR1 is SNHLY and CDR2 is FYNNEI.

V usage is TRBV7-2 and J usage is TRBJ1-1; D unresolved. The germline CDR1 and CDR2 sequences are SGHTA and FQGNSA. This CDR3 region has 15 residues. V was shortened by 0 bases and J by 2 bases, with 10 bases between the two germline ends. As DNA, the CDR3 is TGTGCCAGCAGCTTAGCAGCCGGGGAAAACACTGAAGCTTTCTTT. Protein: CASSLAAGENTEAFF.

The chain employs TRBV7-9 and TRBJ2-1, with 14 bases fitting TRBD2. Germline trimming cut 5 bases from V and 8 bases from J; bases unmatched to any gene: 14. The CDR3 totals 18 residues. Germline V lookup: CDR1 SEHNR, CDR2 FQNEAQ (reference sequence). The CDR3 sequence: CASSKFRLAGGPDDEQFF. The CDR3 DNA reads as TGTGCCAGCAGCAAATTTAGACTAGCGGGAGGGCCTGACGATGAGCAGTTCTTC.

The chain uses TRBV6-4 and TRBJ2-7; D uncertain. Trimming cost V 2 bases and J 5 bases, with 10 bases left between them. CDR3 length: 13 amino acids. Germline assignment: CDR1 MRHNA and CDR2 SNTAGT. The CDR3 DNA follows: TGTGCCAGCAGTGACCCCCACCGCGACGAGCAGTACTTC. This codes for CASSDPHRDEQYF.

The V and J genes are TRBV7-2 and TRBJ2-7; 7 bases line up with TRBD2. The germline gives CDR1 SGHTA, CDR2 FQGNSA. The CDR3 is 15 amino acids. V lost 1 base to trimming and J lost 3 bases; unmatched junction nucleotides: 6. CDR3 region: CASSLEGLAVYEQYF. In DNA form, the CDR3 reads TGTGCCAGCAGCTTAGAGGGGCTAGCGGTCTACGAGCAGTACTTC.

V is TRBV4-2 and J is TRBJ2-1; 13 nucleotides align to TRBD2. This CDR3 comprises 16 residues. V shed 1 base, J shed 5 bases, and the junction held 2 bases outside the gene matches. Germline V CDR1 and CDR2: LGHNA, YNFKEQ. In nucleotides, the CDR3 is TGTGCCAGCAGCCAAGGGGGACTAGCGGGACACAATGAGCAGTTCTTC. Protein: CASSQGGLAGHNEQFF.

V is TRBV20-1 and J is TRBJ2-3, with 14 bases identical to TRBD2. This CDR3 region has 15 residues. V lost 5 bases and J lost 4; bases outside the gene matches: 5. Per germline, CDR1 DFQATT and CDR2 SNEGSKA (reference sequence). The CDR3 DNA follows: TGCAGTGCTGAGGGACTAGCGGGAGAAGCAGATACGCAGTATTTT. This sequence encodes CSAEGLAGEADTQYF.

The rearrangement links TRBV7-9 to TRBJ1-5; the D gene is possibly TRBD1 (5 bases). Trimming removed 4 bases from V and 5 bases from J, with 9 bases in between. Germline assignment: CDR1 SEHNR and CDR2 FQNEAQ (reference sequence). The CDR3 has 13 residues. Here the CDR3 DNA reads TGTGCCAGCAGCTGGGAAGGGGATCAGCCCCAGCATTTT. Protein: CASSWEGDQPQHF. The variable domain in full, completed from reference TRBV7-9 and TRBJ1-5, reads DTGVSQNPRHKITKRGQNVTFRCDPISEHNRLYWYRQTLGQGPEFLTYFQNEAQLEKSRLLSDRFSAERPKGSFSTLEIQRTEQGDSAMYLCASSWEGDQPQHFGDGTRLSIL.

CDR3 nucleotides: TGTGCCAGCAGCTCAACCGGGACAGCCTCCTACGAGCAGTACGTC. This gives the protein CASSSTGTASYEQYV. The chain combines TRBV5-6 with TRBJ2-7; 7 nucleotides match TRBD1. The CDR3 covers 15 residues. The J segment lost 0 bases and the V segment lost 3 bases, leaving 6 bases of the junction unmatched. Looked up from germline, CDR1 is SGHDT and CDR2 is YYEEEE.

This rearrangement joins TRBV3-1 to TRBJ2-1, with 10 bases matching TRBD1. Per germline, CDR1 LGHDT and CDR2 YNNKEL (reference sequence). Trimming removed 5 bases from V and 3 bases from J; junction bases left unmatched: 13. CDR3 length: 18 amino acids. The CDR3 sequence: CASSYQVIRDRGYNEQFF. Written as DNA, the CDR3 is TGTGCCAGCAGCTACCAAGTAATTCGGGACAGGGGCTACAATGAGCAGTTCTTC.

This sequence joins TRBV28 and TRBJ1-5, with D unclear. Between the trimmed V and J ends, which lost 3 bases and 8 bases, there was a span of 11 bases. The germline V gene encodes CDR1 MDHEN and CDR2 SYDVKM. The CDR3 spans 13 residues. In DNA form, the CDR3 reads TGTGCCAGCAGTTTGAAAACCCGGGAGCCCCAGCATTTT. Its protein product is CASSLKTREPQHF. Together with reference TRBV28 and TRBJ1-5, the CDR3 gives the full variable domain: DVKVTQSSRYLVKRTGEKVFLECVQDMDHENMFWYRQDPGLGLRLIYFSYDVKMKEKGDIPEGYSVSREKKERFSLILESASTNQTSMYLCASSLKTREPQHFGDGTRLSIL.

This clonotype was detected once. In DNA form, the CDR3 reads TGTGCCAGCTCACTGGCACCGAAGGATGGCTACACCTTC. As protein: CASSLAPKDGYTF. The J gene is TRBJ1-2, the V gene TRBV18; the D is unclear. The ends were cut back, 4 bases at V and 6 bases at J, with 12 bases in the middle. CDR1 KGHSH and CDR2 LQKENI come from the germline V gene. The CDR3 sequence is 13 residues long.

The J gene is TRBJ2-1, the V gene TRBV14; D gene unclear. The germline V and J ends were trimmed by 0 bases and 8 bases, with 2 bases remaining between them. The germline V gene has CDR1 SGHDN and CDR2 FVKESK. There are 11 residues in the CDR3. The DNA for the CDR3 is TGTGCCAGCAGCCAAGATTATGAGCAGTTCTTC. Its protein product is CASSQDYEQFF.

This chain links TRBV24-1 with TRBJ2-1; 8 nucleotides align to TRBD1. The ends lost 3 bases at V and 1 base at J; junction bases unmatched: 13. Germline loops: CDR1 KGHDR, CDR2 SFDVKD. The CDR3 has 19 residues. The CDR3 is CATSDTAGTGLISYNEQFF. The CDR3 nucleotides are TGTGCCACCAGTGATACCGCCGGGACAGGCCTAATATCCTACAATGAGCAGTTCTTC.

This rearrangement joins TRBV19 to TRBJ2-1; TRBD2 matches 12 bases. CDR1 and CDR2 (germline): LNHDA, SQIVND (reference sequence). The CDR3 runs to 15 residues. The J segment lost 4 bases and the V segment lost 4 bases, leaving 2 bases of the junction unmatched. Here the CDR3 DNA reads TGTGCCAGTAGTAGGGGGACTAGCGGGTACAATGAGCAGTTCTTC. Translated: CASSRGTSGYNEQFF.

The V and J genes are TRBV7-9 and TRBJ1-2; 7 bases are shared with TRBD1. Germline CDR1 and CDR2: SEHNR and FQNEAQ (reference sequence). Trimming removed 5 bases from V and 5 bases from J; junction bases left unmatched: 11. The length of the CDR3 is 15 residues. The chain's CDR3 is CASSPSGQVGYGYTF. The CDR3 DNA reads as TGTGCCAGCAGCCCCTCCGGACAGGTTGGGTATGGCTACACCTTC.

V usage is TRBV5-1 and J usage is TRBJ2-1; the D gene is possibly TRBD2 (6 bases). This CDR3 is built from 15 residues. The V gene's germline CDR1 is SGHRS and CDR2 YFSETQ. The V end was cut by 2 bases, the J end by 2 bases, with 11 bases between. CDR3 nucleotide sequence: TGCGCCAGCAGCTTACAGAGCGGGCCCTACAATGAGCAGTTCTTC. Amino acids: CASSLQSGPYNEQFF.

The chain recombines TRBV5-1 with TRBJ2-7; D gene uncertain. Deletions cut 4 bases from V and 5 bases from J, with 13 bases between. The germline CDR1 and CDR2 sequences are SGHRS and YFSETQ. CDR3 size: 13 residues. CDR3 region: CASSAALGDEQYF. The CDR3 region has the DNA TGCGCCAGCAGCGCGGCTCTTGGGGACGAGCAGTACTTC. The full variable domain, with the rest looked up from reference TRBV5-1 and TRBJ2-7, is KAGVTQTPRYLIKTRGQQVTLSCSPISGHRSVSWYQQTPGQGLQFLFEYFSETQRNKGNFPGRFSGRQFSNSRSEMNVSTLELGDSALYLCASSAALGDEQYFGPGTRLTVT.

The genes are TRBV3-1 and TRBJ2-7, with D possibly being TRBD2 (5 bases). The V end was cut by 3 bases, the J end by 2 bases, with 14 bases between. From germline, CDR1 is LGHDT and CDR2 YNNKEL (reference sequence). The CDR3 loop spans 15 amino acids. The CDR3 region has the DNA TGTGCCAGCAGCCATCCCTCGCGGGCCACCTACGAGCAGTACTTC. Translated, it gives CASSHPSRATYEQYF.

The chain links TRBV6-5 to TRBJ2-4; weak D call: TRBD1 (5 bases). The CDR3 is 14 amino acids. V lost 6 bases and J 3 bases, leaving 12 bases between the germline ends. Germline V gene lookup returns CDR1 MNHEY and CDR2 SVGAGI. CDR3 loop: CASSEWGYKNIQYF. The CDR3 DNA reads TGTGCCAGCAGCGAGTGGGGCTACAAAAACATTCAGTACTTC.

This chain uses TRBV7-2 with TRBJ2-3; no definite D call. CDR3 length equals 15 residues. V was trimmed by 3 bases and J by 0 bases, leaving 10 bases between them. Germline loops: CDR1 SGHTA, CDR2 FQGNSA. The CDR3 reads CASSFRGQSTDTQYF. The DNA of the CDR3 is TGTGCCAGCAGCTTTAGAGGCCAGAGCACAGATACGCAGTATTTT.

The chain uses TRBV2 and TRBJ2-7, with TRBD1 matching over 11 bases. Trimming took 8 bases from V and 0 from J; bases not matched to a gene: 3. Germline-derived CDR1 and CDR2 are SNHLY and FYNNEI. The CDR3 sequence is 14 residues long. The CDR3 DNA reads as TGTGCCAGCGGCGGGACAGGGGGCTCCTACGAGCAGTACTTC. Translating it yields CASGGTGGSYEQYF.

This clonotype was seen just once. The chain recombines TRBV5-4 with TRBJ1-1, with 7 bases matching TRBD1. The germline CDR1 and CDR2 sequences are SGHNT and YYREEE (reference sequence). J was trimmed by 4 bases and V by 4 bases; bases with no gene match: 7. CDR3 length: 14 residues. The DNA for the CDR3 is TGTGCCAGCAGCGTATTACGGGACAGCACTGAAGCTTTCTTT. This sequence encodes CASSVLRDSTEAFF.

This chain links TRBV29-1 with TRBJ2-7; D may be TRBD2 (6 bases). Deletions cut 6 bases from V and 0 bases from J, with 15 bases between. The CDR3 covers 14 residues. From germline, CDR1 is SQVTM and CDR2 ANQGSEA. This CDR3 is CSVLVSGSSYEQYF. The DNA of the CDR3 is TGCAGCGTCCTAGTTAGCGGTAGCTCCTACGAGCAGTACTTC.